A single sample gave rise to the 19 T cell receptor beta chains below, sequenced in a study of cytomegalovirus exposure and HLA in healthy donors. A multiplex PCR was run with 60 Vbeta primers and 13 Jbeta primers. Using immunoSEQ multiplex PCR, the repertoire was profiled, and TCRdb retains in-frame clones only, with some absent. The data contain some 130,000 clones, around 70% of them seen just once; the ten biggest clones take up approximately 7%. The sample consisted of PBMCs. These TCRs come from a male donor in good health and CMV-seronegative.

J is TRBJ2-7 and V is TRBV4-1; 7 nucleotides agree with TRBD2. The CDR3 runs to 14 residues. Trimming removed 2 bases from V and 2 bases from J; junction bases left unmatched: 3. Germline V gene sequence: CDR1 MGHRA, CDR2 YSYEKL. CDR3 sequence: CASSQSAGAYEQYF. The CDR3 coding sequence is TGCGCCAGCAGCCAATCTGCGGGGGCCTACGAGCAGTACTTC.

The gene calls are TRBV6-1 and TRBJ1-3, with 8 bases fitting TRBD1. Losses at the gene ends were 2 bases for V and 7 bases for J; bases not matched to a gene: 1. Germline V gene sequence: CDR1 MNHNS, CDR2 SASEGT. This CDR3 contains 13 residues. The DNA of the CDR3 is TGTGCCAGCAGTGAACAGGGGGCGAACACCATATATTTT. This codes for CASSEQGANTIYF.

The V and J genes are TRBV5-1 and TRBJ2-5; a possible D gene is TRBD1 (6 bases). Trimming removed 6 bases at V and 5 bases at J, with 14 bases between. The CDR3 runs to 13 residues. Per germline, CDR1 SGHRS and CDR2 YFSETQ. CDR3 in amino acids: CASKGDIHETQYF. In DNA form, the CDR3 reads TGCGCCAGCAAGGGGGACATCCACGAGACCCAGTACTTC.

J is TRBJ1-5 and V is TRBV2; weak D call: TRBD1 (6 bases). CDR1 is SNHLY and CDR2 is FYNNEI in the germline V gene. The CDR3 is 12 amino acids. V was cut by 5 bases and J by 10 bases, with 12 bases left in between. CDR3 in amino acids: CASSPTRGPQHF. CDR3 coding DNA: TGTGCCAGCAGTCCGACCAGGGGCCCCCAGCATTTT.

The chain combines TRBV18 with TRBJ1-2; 9 bases align to TRBD1. CDR3 length: 14 residues. Germline V lookup: CDR1 KGHSH, CDR2 LQKENI. V lost 4 bases, J lost 2 bases, and 2 bases stayed unmatched. CDR3 residues: CASSRDRENYGYTF. The CDR3 bases are TGTGCCAGCTCACGGGACAGGGAAAACTATGGCTACACCTTC.

The CDR3 DNA is TGTGCCAGCAGCTACGGGACTAGTTTTAATGAGCAGTTCTTC. It codes for CASSYGTSFNEQFF. This chain joins TRBV11-2 and TRBJ2-1; 8 nucleotides align to TRBD2. Germline V gene sequence: CDR1 SGHAT, CDR2 FQNNGV. The J segment lost 7 bases and the V segment lost 4 bases, leaving 6 bases of the junction unmatched. CDR3 length equals 14 residues.

V and J are TRBV5-1 and TRBJ1-5; D is uncertain. V lost 0 bases and J lost 3, with 4 bases in between. CDR1 and CDR2 from the germline V gene are SGHRS and YFSETQ. This CDR3 is 13 amino acids long. The CDR3 region has the DNA TGCGCCAGCAGCTTGGATCTCAATCAGCCCCAGCATTTT. Residues: CASSLDLNQPQHF. The full variable domain, its missing parts supplied by reference TRBV5-1 and TRBJ1-5, is KAGVTQTPRYLIKTRGQQVTLSCSPISGHRSVSWYQQTPGQGLQFLFEYFSETQRNKGNFPGRFSGRQFSNSRSEMNVSTLELGDSALYLCASSLDLNQPQHFGDGTRLSIL.

This clone has only a few counts. The CDR3 spells CASSTGTTNTEAFF. CDR3 coding DNA: TGTGCCAGCAGCACCGGGACAACGAACACTGAAGCTTTCTTT. This sequence joins TRBV7-2 and TRBJ1-1; possible D gene TRBD1, 6 bases. V was clipped by 5 bases and J by 1 base, with 11 bases between them. This CDR3 region has 14 residues. Germline V gene sequence: CDR1 SGHTA, CDR2 FQGNSA.

This sequence joins TRBV28 and TRBJ2-5, with 8 bases matching TRBD2. From germline, CDR1 is MDHEN and CDR2 SYDVKM. The CDR3 loop spans 16 amino acids. Trimming removed 4 bases from V and 3 bases from J; junction bases left unmatched: 10. CDR3 region: CASSSSGTRGKETQYF. DNA for the CDR3: TGTGCCAGCAGTTCCTCCGGGACTAGGGGGAAAGAGACCCAGTACTTC. The complete variable domain, with remaining parts taken from reference TRBV28 and TRBJ2-5, reads DVKVTQSSRYLVKRTGEKVFLECVQDMDHENMFWYRQDPGLGLRLIYFSYDVKMKEKGDIPEGYSVSREKKERFSLILESASTNQTSMYLCASSSSGTRGKETQYFGPGTRLLVL.

The table lists this clone with a few counts. The chain employs TRBV7-2 and TRBJ2-7; 9 bases match TRBD1. The trim removed 1 base at V and 0 bases at J, leaving 10 bases unmatched. CDR1 is SGHTA and CDR2 is FQGNSA in the germline V gene. The CDR3 runs to 18 residues. The CDR3: CASSLVGTGQIGSYEQYF. The CDR3 region has the DNA TGTGCCAGCAGCTTAGTTGGGACAGGGCAGATTGGCTCCTACGAGCAGTACTTC.

The chain carries TRBV27 and TRBJ1-2, with a tentative D call TRBD1 (6 bases). The CDR3 length is 14 residues. In germline, CDR1 is MNHEY, CDR2 SMNVEV (reference sequence). Trimming pared 0 bases from V and 8 bases from J, leaving 13 bases between. CDR3 nucleotides: TGTGCCAGCAGTTTATCGGGGGCCGGGGACGGCTACACCTTC. It is translated as CASSLSGAGDGYTF.

The V call is TRBV7-6, the J call TRBJ1-3; D might be TRBD1 (5 bases). V was clipped by 5 bases and J by 3 bases, with 17 bases between them. This CDR3 comprises 16 residues. Germline V gene sequence: CDR1 SGHVS, CDR2 FNYEAQ. CDR3 in DNA: TGTGCCAGCAGCCCGAGTAGCCAGGGCGGTGGAAACACCATATATTTT. Its translation: CASSPSSQGGGNTIYF.

This chain connects TRBV2 to TRBJ1-5; D may be TRBD1 (6 bases). The CDR3 extends over 15 amino acids. Trimming took off 2 bases at V and 3 bases at J, with 11 bases between the two ends. Germline assignment: CDR1 SNHLY and CDR2 FYNNEI. CDR3 residues: CASSEWAGDNQPQHF. CDR3 nucleotide sequence: TGTGCCAGCAGTGAATGGGCAGGGGACAATCAGCCCCAGCATTTT.

The gene calls are TRBV19 and TRBJ2-7, with D possibly TRBD2 on 5 matching bases. The V gene lost 2 bases and the J gene lost 7 bases, with 21 bases spanning the gap. The CDR3 contains 16 residues. Germline CDR1 LNHDA, CDR2 SQIVND (reference sequence). The CDR3 loop is CASSISWEAEWREQYF. The CDR3 region has the DNA TGTGCCAGTAGTATAAGCTGGGAAGCAGAGTGGAGGGAGCAGTACTTC.

The chain employs TRBV6-5 and TRBJ2-1; 8 bases map to TRBD2. Germline CDR1 and CDR2: MNHEY and SVGAGI. CDR3 length: 15 amino acids. V trimming: 6 bases; J trimming: 9 bases; junction bases outside the gene matches: 13. CDR3 sequence (DNA): TGTGCCAGCAGCAGGGAAGCGGGGGTAGGCCCTGAGCAGTTCTTC. It yields the protein CASSREAGVGPEQFF.

The chain is built from TRBV7-2 and TRBJ2-1, with D possibly matching TRBD2 (5 bases). The CDR3 is 13 amino acids. Germline lookup yields CDR1 SGHTA and CDR2 FQGNSA. The V end lost 5 bases, the J end lost 4 bases, and 9 bases lay between the germline ends. The CDR3 sequence is CASSRERYNEQFF. In DNA, the CDR3 is TGTGCCAGCAGCAGGGAGCGGTACAATGAGCAGTTCTTC.

The table lists this clone with a few counts. The junction and the germline gene differ at one end; a read error may be behind it. This chain joins TRBV7-9 and TRBJ2-6, with a weak D call TRBD2 (5 bases). The CDR3 extends over 17 amino acids. Germline V gene sequence: CDR1 SEHNR, CDR2 FQNEAQ (reference sequence). Written as DNA, the CDR3 is TGTTCCAGCAACCCCGGGATCGACTTCTCTGGGGCCAACGTCCTGACTTTC. This gives the protein CSSNPGIDFSGANVLTF.

The chain recombines TRBV21-1 with TRBJ2-2; no DNA check was done on the table's D call, TRBD2. TRBV21-1 counts as a pseudogene. The CDR3 covers 19 residues. CDR3 bases: TGTGCCAGCAGCAAAGAAGTCCCCGTTACGGGAGGGAACACCGGGGAGCTGTTTTTT. It specifies CASSKEVPVTGGNTGELFF.

This sequence joins TRBV5-1 and TRBJ2-1, with 13 bases fitting TRBD2. V lost 4 bases and J lost 9; bases outside the gene matches: 13. Looked up from germline, CDR1 is SGHRS and CDR2 is YFSETQ. This CDR3 has 17 amino acids. CDR3 sequence reads: CASSPTLAGGPSGEQFF. The CDR3 nucleotides are TGCGCCAGCAGCCCCACACTAGCGGGAGGGCCCTCAGGTGAGCAGTTCTTC.